This T cell receptor beta chain was identified in a study of Ad26.COV2.S vaccination and SARS-CoV-2 variants. Study background: Once or twice, 56 days apart, Ad26.COV2.S was delivered intramuscularly.

A note on this clone: What it binds is not known.

The study's findings and limits: Using TCR breadth and depth analyses may have led to underestimated total T cell responses. Post-vaccination spike-specific CD8+ and CD4+ T cell responses reportedly had substantial breadth.

Described treatment: about 20 received Ad26.COV2.S at low or high dose, single or two shots; about 5 received placebo; per-sample allocation not given. The investigators took samples on day 63 after the first vaccine or placebo injection. Built on an Ad26 vector, the vaccine expressed Wuhan-strain SARS-CoV-2 spike. CDR3 length: 17 amino acids. Germline V gives CDR1 LGHDT, CDR2 YNNKEL (reference sequence). With 0 bases clipped from V and 2 bases from J, the junction kept 9 bases outside the gene matches. The repertoire was sequenced with immunoSEQ multiplex PCR; TCRdb's copy has only in-frame clones and lacks some. The repertoire includes 350,000 to 500,000 clones, approximately 87% of them detected once, and less than 4.5% sits in the top ten.

This TCR was sampled from a person between 18 and 60 years old who received the Ad26.COV2.S COVID-19 vaccine or a placebo. The sequencing used peripheral blood, collected in a trial of Ad26.COV2.S vaccine versus placebo. The V gene is TRBV3-1 (or the pseudogene TRBV3-2), the J gene TRBJ2-5; 7 bases match TRBD1. As DNA, the CDR3 is TGTGCCAGCAGCCAAGATCTGAGGGGGCCGCCGCAAGAGACCCAGTACTTC. It yields the protein CASSQDLRGPPQETQYF.